This is a list of T cell receptor beta chains from one sample in a study of monozygotic twins with inflammatory bowel disease. TCRdb re-called the 5' RACE reads; every CDR3 protein appears as one record, without DNA. This listing includes about 210,000 distinct CDR3 sequences. The specimen was blood. These receptor sequences come from a human donor with ulcerative colitis or Crohn's disease, or a healthy co-twin of an affected twin (not recorded which). Both conserved end residues are part of each CDR3. The order of the fields is V gene, J gene, CDR3 protein.

>TRBV19|TRBJ1-5
CATRGSNQPQHF
>TRBV7-2|TRBJ2-3
CASSLAISGGTDTQYF
>TRBV12-3/TRBV12-4|TRBJ1-1
CASALRQGNTEAFF
>TRBV4-3|TRBJ2-5
CASSQARRAPFQDQYF
>TRBV20-1|TRBJ2-3
CSASPGGGGRTDTQYF
>TRBV5-1|TRBJ2-1
CASSSGLATYNEQFF
>TRBV5-1|TRBJ2-5
CASSLERQQETQYF
>TRBV30|TRBJ2-1
CAWSVRVGEQFF
>TRBV5-1|TRBJ1-2
CASSLRQFDGYTF
>TRBV11-1|TRBJ1-1
CASSLGLMRIGWGNTEAFF
>TRBV10-3|TRBJ2-1
CAISEFKVANSLNEQFF
>TRBV20-1|TRBJ2-7
CSARGGLTYEQYF
>TRBV27|TRBJ2-3
CASSLGGPGLNTQYF